This TCR beta chain came from a study of cytomegalovirus exposure and HLA in healthy donors. Turning to the study itself: Across 350 to 500 genotyped donors, 81% landed in the Caucasian-associated ancestry cluster. General study points: Further analysis was carried out later, and it showed several of the most significant clusters appearing linked to common viral pathogens. Near-uniform donor sequencing depth was presumed by presence/absence analyses.

The CDR3 totals 13 residues. V dropped 4 bases and J dropped 2 bases, with 8 bases sitting between them. Germline V lookup: CDR1 SEHNR, CDR2 FQNEAQ (reference sequence). The PCR was carried out with 60 Vbeta primers and 13 Jbeta primers. Profiled with immunoSEQ multiplex PCR; TCRdb holds only in-frame clones, not every one. The data show more than 200,000 clones, about three quarters seen once. As concerns this clone: Its target is not known.

The chain recombines TRBV7-9 with TRBJ1-2; no firm D call. The sequence derives from a man in his forties or fifties in good health and CMV-seronegative. The sequenced sample consisted of PBMCs. The CDR3 here is CASSSGSNYGYTF. The CDR3 nucleotides read TGTGCCAGCAGCTCGGGGTCGAACTATGGCTACACCTTC.